Listed below are T cell receptor beta chains from one sample, sequenced in a study of blood T cell repertoires in COVID-19. Profiling relied on immunoSEQ multiplex PCR, and the TCRdb table lists in-frame clones only, not all of them. The sample contains about 200,000 clones, 85% to 90% of which appear only once. The specimen was peripheral blood. The receptors here all came from a woman aged 70 to 79 with acute or convalescent COVID-19. Each CDR3 is given with its conserved first and last residue. D genes are given only for firm matches. Expanded clones get a size class; other rows say once, few or many, or leave the size out.

length	J	size	V	D	DNA	CDR3
14	TRBJ1-1	once	TRBV11-2	-	TGTGCCAGCAGCTTAGAAAGCAGGATGACTGAAGCTTTCTTT	CASSLESRMTEAFF
15	TRBJ2-5	-	TRBV9	TRBD1	TGTGCCAGCAGCGTAGTGGGATCAGGGGGAGAGACCCAGTACTTC	CASSVVGSGGETQYF
13	TRBJ2-7	-	TRBV12-3/TRBV12-4	TRBD2	TGTGCCAGCAGGACTAGCGGGGCCTACGAGCAGTACTTC	CASRTSGAYEQYF
14	TRBJ2-7	few	TRBV7-9	-	TGTGCCAGCAGTCCAGGGGCCCCCTCCTACGAGCAGTACTTC	CASSPGAPSYEQYF
13	TRBJ1-4	-	TRBV5-1	-	TGCGCCAGCAGCTCCGACATTAATGAAAAACTGTTTTTT	CASSSDINEKLFF
11	TRBJ1-1	-	TRBV11-3	-	TGTGCCAGCAGCTCCTTCGCTGAAGCTTTCTTT	CASSSFAEAFF
13	TRBJ1-1	once	TRBV5-4	TRBD1	TGTGCCAGCAGCTTTAGGGGGCGGACTGAAGCTTTCTTT	CASSFRGRTEAFF
17	TRBJ1-3	-	TRBV7-2	-	TGTGCCAGCAGCTTAGAAAGCAGGGGAAGGTTTGGAAACACCATATATTTT	CASSLESRGRFGNTIYF
11	TRBJ2-5	-	TRBV28	-	TGTGCCAGCAGCCGCCAAGAGACCCAGTACTTC	CASSRQETQYF
12	TRBJ1-2	-	TRBV12-3/TRBV12-4	-	TGTGCCAGCAGTTTAGACATCTATGGCTACACCTTC	CASSLDIYGYTF
16	TRBJ2-3	-	TRBV3-1/TRBV3-2	TRBD2	TGTGCCAGCAGCCAAGTCCTAGCGGGAGGCACAGATACGCAGTATTTT	CASSQVLAGGTDTQYF
14	TRBJ1-1	-	TRBV6-5	TRBD1	TGTGCCAGCAGTTATGACAGGGGAGGAACTGAAGCTTTCTTT	CASSYDRGGTEAFF
16	TRBJ2-3	few	TRBV6-2/TRBV6-3	TRBD2	TGTGCCAGCAGCCCCGGGACTAGCGTTATTACAGATACGCAGTATTTT	CASSPGTSVITDTQYF
15	TRBJ1-2	-	TRBV3-1/TRBV3-2	TRBD1	TGTGCCAGCAGCCCCCGGGACAGGGGACACTATGGCTACACCTTC	CASSPRDRGHYGYTF
13	TRBJ2-5	-	TRBV9	TRBD2	TGTGCCAGCAGCTGGGGACTAGGGGAGACCCAGTACTTC	CASSWGLGETQYF
14	TRBJ1-6	-	TRBV9	-	TGTGCCAGCAGCGTAAACCCGGGTCAAGAACCCCTCCACTTT	CASSVNPGQEPLHF
14	TRBJ1-5	-	TRBV18	-	TGTGCCAGCTCACCAGCGGGTAATGATCAGCCCCAGCATTTT	CASSPAGNDQPQHF
13	TRBJ1-2	-	TRBV7-8	-	TGTGCCAGCAGCTCCCTGGTTGGGGCGGGCTACACCTTC	CASSSLVGAGYTF
13	TRBJ2-3	-	TRBV19	-	TGTGCCAGTAGTCTGCGGGGTCCAGATACGCAGTATTTT	CASSLRGPDTQYF
14	TRBJ1-5	-	TRBV28	-	TGTGCCAGCACCCAGTACGATAGCAATCAGCCCCAGCATTTT	CASTQYDSNQPQHF
14	TRBJ1-2	-	TRBV6-5	-	TGTGCCAGCAGTTACTCGCGGGAGAACTATGGCTACACCTTC	CASSYSRENYGYTF
15	TRBJ2-5	-	TRBV5-1	TRBD2	TGCGCCAGCAGCCCCATCGGGGGAGGGCCGGAGACCCAGTACTTC	CASSPIGGGPETQYF
13	TRBJ2-7	-	TRBV9	-	TGTGCCAGCAGCGTAGGCCCGGGCTACGAGCAGTACTTC	CASSVGPGYEQYF
13	TRBJ1-2	few	TRBV12-3/TRBV12-4	TRBD1	TGTGCCAGCAGTCGGGACAGGGTGTTGGGCTACACCTTC	CASSRDRVLGYTF
15	TRBJ1-5	-	TRBV20-1	TRBD1	TGCAGTGCTAGTGACGGGACAGGGGCTGGTCAGCCCCAGCATTTT	CSASDGTGAGQPQHF